These T cell receptor beta chains were read from a single sample in a study of cytomegalovirus exposure and HLA in healthy donors. Profiled with immunoSEQ multiplex PCR; TCRdb holds only in-frame clones, not every one. The data hold about 200,000 clones, with about 80% observed a single time. The sample taken for sequencing was PBMCs. The receptor source for this set is a girl between 5 and 17 years old in good health and CMV-seronegative. The CDR3 runs from the conserved cysteine through the conserved F or W. The order of the fields is V gene, J gene, CDR3 protein.

>TRBV5-1|TRBJ1-2
CASSLGRREYGYTF
>TRBV28|TRBJ2-5
CASSSRGLAGAETQYF
>TRBV19|TRBJ2-5
CATRVGGQIQETQYF
>TRBV19|TRBJ2-7
CASSNRGEQYF
>TRBV18|TRBJ2-1
CASSSRSSGSSYNEQFF
>TRBV6-1|TRBJ1-4
CASSLNRGREKLFF
>TRBV6-5|TRBJ2-3
CASSYQRGGTDTQYF
>TRBV27|TRBJ2-1
CASSLTAAGGFLYNEQFF
>TRBV7-3|TRBJ1-1
CASSLSWGGATEAFF
>TRBV27|TRBJ2-3
CASSISGTSGGHSSPLGTQYF
>TRBV7-9|TRBJ1-2
CASSLDRMCGYTF
>TRBV6-6|TRBJ1-5
CASSYEFTGDQPQHF
>TRBV28|TRBJ2-7
CASSLLGAGGRHYEQYF
>TRBV5-6|NA
CASRSLGLELDEQYF
>TRBV4-2|TRBJ2-5
CASSHPSGARQETQYF
>TRBV6-4|TRBJ2-2
CASSADRETGELFF
>TRBV7-6|TRBJ2-3
CASSSSGGAVADTQYF
>TRBV27|TRBJ1-5
CASSSGQEYYSNQPQHF
>TRBV6-5|TRBJ2-5
CASSYGSGGAQETQYF
>TRBV6-4|TRBJ2-3
CASSPSGQGSDTQYF
>TRBV27|TRBJ2-7
CASSTRYRGKYEQYF
>TRBV18|TRBJ2-3
CASSPPFYLNTDTQYF